A single sample is the source of the 20 T cell receptor beta chains below, sequenced in a study of Ad26.COV2.S vaccination and SARS-CoV-2 variants. The protocol was immunoSEQ multiplex PCR, while the TCRdb copy is restricted to in-frame clones and leaves out a portion. This sample has fewer than 500,000 clones; about 88% occur once, and the top ten carry over 2%. The treatment is: about 20 received Ad26.COV2.S at low or high dose, single or two shots; a few received placebo; per-sample allocation not given. Collection of samples fell on day 63 after the first vaccine or placebo injection. The sequences come from peripheral blood, collected in a trial of Ad26.COV2.S vaccine versus placebo. All receptors come from a person aged 18 to 59 who received the Ad26.COV2.S COVID-19 vaccine or a placebo.

This chain uses TRBV10-3 with TRBJ2-2, with 9 bases identical to TRBD1. The CDR3 runs to 15 residues. Germline CDR1 ENHRY, CDR2 SYGVKD. J lost 2 bases, V lost 3 bases, and 1 base had no gene match. CDR3 sequence (DNA): TGTGCCATCAGTGATACAGGGGGCAACACCGGGGAGCTGTTTTTT. Its translation is CAISDTGGNTGELFF.

The chain couples TRBV5-5 to TRBJ2-7; 7 bases are shared with TRBD1. Germline CDR1 SGHKS, CDR2 YYEKEE (reference sequence). The CDR3 runs to 14 residues. The V and J ends lost 4 bases and 4 bases, in that order; junction bases with no gene match: 8. The chain's CDR3 is CASSVVPGQYEQYV. The CDR3 nucleotides are TGTGCCAGCAGCGTAGTCCCGGGACAGTACGAGCAGTACGTC.

V is TRBV11-2 and J is TRBJ2-1; D unclear. The CDR3 contains 14 residues. Looked up from germline, CDR1 is SGHAT and CDR2 is FQNNGV. The V and J ends lost 1 base and 8 bases respectively, with 12 bases between them. This CDR3 is CASSLVPDWDEQFF. The CDR3 bases are TGTGCCAGCAGCTTAGTCCCCGATTGGGATGAGCAGTTCTTC.

The chain joins TRBV28 to TRBJ1-1, with 9 bases matching TRBD1. This CDR3 contains 14 residues. Germline CDR1 reads MDHEN; CDR2 reads SYDVKM. With V trimmed by 6 bases and J by 1 base, 3 bases remained unmatched. CDR3 nucleotide sequence: TGTGCCAGCAGATCGGGACAGGGGAACACTGAAGCTTTCTTT. Protein: CASRSGQGNTEAFF.

This chain links TRBV7-9 with TRBJ2-4; D not certain. Germline V lookup: CDR1 SEHNR, CDR2 FQNEAQ (reference sequence). The CDR3 runs to 14 residues. V was cut by 7 bases and J by 8 bases, with 18 bases left in between. Here the CDR3 DNA reads TGTGCCAGCACCTACCTGAGTGGGCCGTACATTCAGTACTTC. Protein: CASTYLSGPYIQYF.

The count of this clone is one. J is TRBJ2-5 and V is TRBV11-3; D remains ambiguous. The CDR3 spans 11 residues. CDR1 SGHNT and CDR2 YENEEA come from the germline V gene. V shed 6 bases and J shed 6 bases, with 8 bases lying between them. The CDR3 DNA is TGTGCCAGCAGACAAGGGAAGACCCAGTACTTC. This sequence encodes CASRQGKTQYF.

The chain combines TRBV5-1 with TRBJ1-4; D is unresolved. Germline lookup yields CDR1 SGHRS and CDR2 YFSETQ. This CDR3 has 12 amino acids. V dropped 4 bases and J dropped 8 bases, with 9 bases sitting between them. The CDR3 protein is CASSLPGEKLFF. CDR3 DNA: TGCGCCAGCAGCCTACCCGGGGAAAAACTGTTTTTT.

This chain joins TRBV2 and TRBJ1-5, with a tentative D call TRBD1 (5 bases). There are 14 residues in the CDR3. In germline, CDR1 is SNHLY, CDR2 FYNNEI. V was clipped by 1 base and J by 2 bases, with 6 bases between them. Here the CDR3 DNA reads TGTGCCAGCAGTGAAGTCAGGGGCAATCAGCCCCAGCATTTT. Translated, it gives CASSEVRGNQPQHF.

The gene calls are TRBV24-1 and TRBJ2-7; 9 bases line up with TRBD1. Germline-derived CDR1 and CDR2 are KGHDR and SFDVKD. V lost 1 base, J lost 4 bases, and 13 bases stayed unmatched. CDR3 size: 18 residues. The DNA of the CDR3 is TGTGCCACCAGTGATTTTGTACAGGGGGCGCGGTCCCCGTACGAGCAGTACGTC. Its translation is CATSDFVQGARSPYEQYV.

This chain connects TRBV6-2 or TRBV6-3 to TRBJ2-2; 9 bases line up with TRBD2. This CDR3 has 17 residues. The V and J ends lost 6 bases and 2 bases, in that order; junction bases with no gene match: 10. In germline, CDR1 is MNHEY, CDR2 SVGEGT. CDR3 in DNA: TGTGCCAGCAGCCTCCGTGTAGCGGGGGATAACACCGGGGAGCTGTTTTTT. It translates to CASSLRVAGDNTGELFF.

V usage is TRBV9 and J usage is TRBJ1-3, with 7 bases matching TRBD1. CDR3 length: 16 amino acids. V lost 4 bases to trimming and J lost 1 base; unmatched junction nucleotides: 8. Germline CDR1 SGDLS, CDR2 YYNGEE. The CDR3 sequence is CASSLRDSHSGNTIYF. CDR3 DNA sequence: TGTGCCAGCAGCCTACGGGACAGCCATTCTGGAAACACCATATATTTT. Filled out from reference TRBV9 and TRBJ1-3, the complete variable domain reads DSGVTQTPKHLITATGQRVTLRCSPRSGDLSVYWYQQSLDQGLQFLIQYYNGEERAKGNILERFSAQQFPDLHSELNLSSLELGDSALYFCASSLRDSHSGNTIYFGEGSWLTVV.

The CDR3 DNA follows: TGCGCCAGCAGCCAAGTCCCCGTTGGGTCAGATGACGAGACCCAGTACTTC. This gives the protein CASSQVPVGSDDETQYF. V gene TRBV4-3 combines with J gene TRBJ2-5, with D unresolved. Per germline, CDR1 LGHNA and CDR2 YSLEER. V was pared by 1 base and J by 5 bases, with 20 bases between. This CDR3 has 17 amino acids.

This chain uses TRBV6-1 with TRBJ2-7; unclear D gene. Trimming took 0 bases from V and 2 from J, leaving 11 bases between them. The CDR3 consists of 15 residues. Germline assignment: CDR1 MNHNS and CDR2 SASEGT. The CDR3: CASSEALARTYEQYV. DNA of the CDR3: TGTGCCAGCAGTGAAGCTTTGGCGAGAACCTACGAGCAGTACGTC.

This clone has only a few counts. The chain has TRBV10-3 and TRBJ1-4; TRBD1 matches at 7 bases. The CDR3 consists of 14 residues. V lost 5 bases and J lost 3; bases outside the gene matches: 3. Germline values: CDR1 ENHRY, CDR2 SYGVKD. The CDR3 DNA reads as TGTGCCATCAGTCCCGGGACAGCTAATGAAAAACTGTTTTTT. It is translated as CAISPGTANEKLFF.

The V gene is TRBV10-3, the J gene TRBJ1-2, with TRBD1 matching over 11 bases. Trimming cost V 8 bases and J 8 bases; bases outside gene matches: 10. CDR3 length: 14 amino acids. Germline V CDR1 and CDR2: ENHRY, SYGVKD. CDR3 loop: CAIAGQGASWGYTF. In DNA form, the CDR3 reads TGTGCCATCGCTGGACAGGGGGCGTCTTGGGGCTACACCTTC.

The chain carries TRBV2 and TRBJ2-7; no clear D gene. CDR3 length: 13 residues. The germline gives CDR1 SNHLY, CDR2 FYNNEI. V lost 6 bases, J lost 4 bases, and 13 bases lay in between. The CDR3 DNA reads TGTGCCAGCAGGACATTTGGTCGGTACGAGCAGTACTTC. This codes for CASRTFGRYEQYF.

The J gene is TRBJ2-2, the V gene TRBV7-2; D is undetermined. With 5 bases removed from V and 0 bases from J, the gap between germline ends came to 16 bases. Germline loops: CDR1 SGHTA, CDR2 FQGNSA. CDR3 length: 17 amino acids. DNA of the CDR3: TGTGCCAGCAGCAAGGACCCTCTCGCTCCGAACACCGGGGAGCTGTTTTTT. It specifies CASSKDPLAPNTGELFF.

V usage is TRBV18 and J usage is TRBJ2-1; TRBD2 aligns across 11 bases. V lost 3 bases, J lost 6 bases, and 4 bases stayed unmatched. This CDR3 has 15 residues. CDR1 is KGHSH, CDR2 LQKENI, per germline. DNA of the CDR3: TGTGCCAGCTCACCGGTTAGCGGGGGGGCCAATGAGCAGTTCTTC. Residues: CASSPVSGGANEQFF.

This clone has just a few counts. This rearrangement joins TRBV7-8 to TRBJ2-7; D could derive from TRBD1 or TRBD2 (5 bases each). V lost 7 bases and J lost 12, with 22 bases in between. Per germline, CDR1 SGHVS and CDR2 FQNEAQ. This CDR3 has 13 amino acids. In nucleotides, the CDR3 is TGTGCCAGCAAACGGGACCCAACTTACGAGTCGTACTTC. This codes for CASKRDPTYESYF. Complete variable domain (other parts from reference TRBV7-8 and TRBJ2-7): GAGVSQSPRYKVAKRGQDVALRCDPISGHVSLFWYQQALGQGPEFLTYFQNEAQLDKSGLPSDRFFAERPEGSVSTLKIQRTQQEDSAVYLCASKRDPTYESYFGPGTRLTVT.

The rearrangement links TRBV20-1 to TRBJ2-1; D is unresolved. CDR1 is DFQATT, CDR2 SNEGSKA, per germline (reference sequence). Trimming cost V 3 bases and J 7 bases, with 4 bases left between them. There are 10 residues in the CDR3. CDR3 in DNA: TGCAGTGCTAGTCAGAATGAGCAGTTCTTC. Protein: CSASQNEQFF.